This T cell receptor (beta chain) emerged from a study of post-analysis software for immune sequencing data. Study-wide findings and caveats: Roughly 5 TRBV segments occurring more often in patients than controls included TRBV5-6, TRBV5-1 and TRBV20-1. Controls had significantly higher normalized Chao1 diversity than multiple sclerosis patients. Samples prepared in the same batch strongly co-clustered by F measure.

Unique-molecular-identifier-tagged TCR beta cDNA libraries were used. T cells numbering roughly 0.95 to 10 million yielded some 480,000 cDNA molecules. One entry per CDR3 protein, called by TCRdb with MiXCR from the PCR reads. The repertoire includes some 450,000 distinct CDR3 sequences, roughly 46% of them detected once, and 12% sits in the top ten. In germline, CDR1 is MNHEY, CDR2 SMNVEV (reference sequence). The CDR3 runs to 15 residues. The J segment lost 0 bases and the V segment lost 5 bases, leaving 7 bases of the junction unmatched. This clonotype was counted a few times. The antigen remains undetermined.

The rearrangement uses TRBV27 and TRBJ2-7, with 7 bases matching TRBD1. The specimen was blood. The TCR originated in a girl aged 10 to 17 with multiple sclerosis. CDR3 region: CASSPDRALSYEQYF. In nucleotides, the CDR3 is TGTGCCAGCAGTCCCGACAGGGCCCTCTCCTACGAGCAGTACTTC.